A selection of T cell receptor beta chains follows, all from one sample in a study of shared clonotypes between healthy human individuals. TCRdb keeps only in-frame clones here, not all; method: immunoSEQ multiplex PCR. Here the sample spans roughly 2,500,000 clones, 93% being singletons. The sequencing sample was made of naive CD4+ T cells from PBMCs. These receptors were taken from a man aged 18 to 29 in good health. Some clones in this sample may be carry-over from other donors' samples. Each CDR3 is given with its conserved first and last residue. D genes are given only for firm matches. Part of the rows lack a size; the others show once, few, many or a class for expanded clones.

>TRBD1|TRBV5-1|TRBJ1-2|-
TGCGCCAGCAGCCCAGGACAGGGGGGGTCCTATGGCTACACCTTC
CASSPGQGGSYGYTF
>-|TRBV28|TRBJ2-2|-
TGTGCCAGCAGTTGGGGTCCGAACACCGGGGAGCTGTTTTTT
CASSWGPNTGELFF
>TRBD2|TRBV7-9|TRBJ2-2|-
TGTGCCAGCAGCTTACCGGGACTAGCGTCCGGGGAGCTGTTTTTT
CASSLPGLASGELFF
>-|TRBV5-4|TRBJ2-1|-
TGTGCCAGCAGCCTCCAGGAGGGCCACCCGTTCTTC
CASSLQEGHPFF
>-|TRBV19|TRBJ2-3|-
TGTGCCAGTAGTGATTCTCGGACGGTTCGCACAGATACGCAGTATTTT
CASSDSRTVRTDTQYF
>-|TRBV19|TRBJ2-1|-
TGTGCCAGTAGCGGAAACTCTAATGAGCAGTTCTTC
CASSGNSNEQFF
>-|TRBV15|TRBJ1-5|-
TGTGCCACCAGCAGGCAGGATCAGCCCCAGCATTTT
CATSRQDQPQHF
>TRBD2|TRBV7-2|TRBJ2-1|-
TGTGCCAGCAGCTCCGCTAGCGGGTTCTCCTACAATGAGCAGTTCTTC
CASSSASGFSYNEQFF
>TRBD2|TRBV2|TRBJ2-5|-
TGTGCCAGCAGAGACGCGGGAGGGAGGGACCAAGAGACCCAGTACTTC
CASRDAGGRDQETQYF
>-|TRBV6-1|TRBJ2-6|-
TGTGCCAGAGAGGGGCGTGGGGCCAACGTCCTGACTTTC
CAREGRGANVLTF
>TRBD2|TRBV5-4|TRBJ2-1|-
TGTGCCAGCAGTACGGGACTAGCGGGAGGAGGTCCCTTCCGGTTCTTC
CASSTGLAGGGPFRFF
>-|TRBV2|TRBJ1-2|-
TGTGCCAGCAGTGGTAGTGGCAATGGCTACACCTTC
CASSGSGNGYTF
>-|TRBV2|TRBJ1-5|few
TGTGCCAGCAGCGAACAGACGAATCAGCCCCAGCATTTT
CASSEQTNQPQHF
>TRBD1|TRBV27|TRBJ2-2|once
TGTGCCAGCAGTTTAAGGACAGGGACGAACACCGGGGAGCTGTTTTTT
CASSLRTGTNTGELFF
>-|TRBV30|TRBJ1-1|-
TGTGCCTGGAGACTTTCGAGGAACACTGAAGCTTTCTTT
CAWRLSRNTEAFF
>TRBD2|TRBV10-1|TRBJ2-1|-
TGCCCAGCAAGAGGGACTAGCGCTGAGCAGTTCTTC
CPARGTSAEQFF
>-|TRBV30|TRBJ2-3|-
TGTGCCTGGGGGGCAGAGCGGACAGATACGCAGTATTTT
CAWGAERTDTQYF
>TRBD1|TRBV2|TRBJ1-3|few
TGTGCCAGCAGAGTACAGGGGAGTGGAAACACCATATATTTT
CASRVQGSGNTIYF
>-|TRBV15|TRBJ1-3|-
TGTGCCACCAGCAGAGATCTGGGGACCCCCATCTCTGGAAACACCATATATTTT
CATSRDLGTPISGNTIYF
>-|TRBV7-9|TRBJ1-1|-
TGTGCCAGCAGTTTAACCGGGACTAACACTGAAGCTTTCTTT
CASSLTGTNTEAFF
>-|TRBV30|TRBJ1-4|-
TGTGCCTGGAGTGTAGCAGGGATGGATGAAAAACTGTTTTTT
CAWSVAGMDEKLFF
>TRBD1|TRBV30|TRBJ2-1|-
TGTGCCTGCGCAGGACAGGGAGAGAATGAGCAGTTCTTC
CACAGQGENEQFF
>-|TRBV5-1|TRBJ2-1|-
TGCGCCAGCAGCTTGGTTGGAGGGGGCGATGAGCAGTTCTTC
CASSLVGGGDEQFF
>TRBD1|TRBV2|TRBJ2-7|-
TGTGCCAGCAGGGTAACAACCGGGACAGGCTACGAGCAGTACTTC
CASRVTTGTGYEQYF
>-|TRBV5-1|TRBJ1-4|-
TGCGCCAGCAGCTTGGCCGGGGGGCGCGATGAAAAACTGTTTTTT
CASSLAGGRDEKLFF
>TRBD2|TRBV10-2|TRBJ2-1|-
TGCGCCAGCAGGGAACCGGGACTAGCGGGAGGGGAGCAGTTCTTC
CASREPGLAGGEQFF
>-|TRBV7-9|TRBJ2-7|few
TGTGCCAGCAGCTTCCGACGGGAGTCCCACGAGCAGTACTTC
CASSFRRESHEQYF
>-|TRBV4-2|TRBJ2-7|-
TGTGCCAGCAGCCAAGTTTCGCGGGCCTACGAGCAGTACTTC
CASSQVSRAYEQYF
>TRBD2|TRBV5-1|TRBJ2-5|-
TGCGCCAGCAGCCTCGGGACTAGCAGACAAGAGACCCAGTACTTC
CASSLGTSRQETQYF
>-|TRBV9|TRBJ1-1|-
TGTGCCAGCAGCGTATCGACGGGGACTGAAGCTTTCTTT
CASSVSTGTEAFF
>TRBD2|TRBV7-2|TRBJ2-7|-
TGTGCCAGCAGCCCCCGAGTAGCGGGAGGTTCCGAGCAGTACTTC
CASSPRVAGGSEQYF
>-|TRBV9|TRBJ2-3|-
TGTGCCAGCAGCGGTAGGTCGGGTGGGCGTTCCACAGATACGCAGTATTTT
CASSGRSGGRSTDTQYF
>-|TRBV29-1|TRBJ1-1|-
TGCAGCGTCAACAGCGCAGCCCCTGAAGCTTTCTTT
CSVNSAAPEAFF
>-|TRBV28|TRBJ1-1|once
TGTGCCAGCAGTTACAGGGAAGACACTGAAGCTTTCTTT
CASSYREDTEAFF
>-|TRBV6-5|TRBJ2-5|-
TGTGCCAGCAGTCAGGGACATAAGGGAGAGACCCAGTACTTC
CASSQGHKGETQYF
>-|TRBV6-1|TRBJ1-5|-
TGTGCCAGCAGTGAATCTGACCCTTTCGTGAACAATCAGCCCCAGCATTTT
CASSESDPFVNNQPQHF
>TRBD1|TRBV2|TRBJ2-2|-
TGTGCCAGCAGTAGGACAGGTTCGAACACCGGGGAGCTGTTTTTT
CASSRTGSNTGELFF
>-|TRBV5-4|TRBJ1-6|-
TGTGCCAGCAGCTTGTGGAGTAGGGGCCCCAATTCACCCCTCCACTTT
CASSLWSRGPNSPLHF
>-|TRBV5-1|TRBJ1-1|-
TGCGCCAGCGGCCTGTTGGGGAACACTGAAGCTTTCTTT
CASGLLGNTEAFF
>-|TRBV5-1|TRBJ2-7|-
TGCGCCAGCAGCTTTGGCTACGGCCCTCAGGTCGAGCAGTACTTC
CASSFGYGPQVEQYF
>TRBD1|TRBV5-1|TRBJ1-2|once
TGCGCCAGCAGCTCCCTCGGCCACCGGGACAGGGGTGAAGGCTACACCTTC
CASSSLGHRDRGEGYTF
>TRBD1|TRBV29-1|TRBJ2-4|-
TGCAGCGTTGAACCGGGACAGAAAAACATTCAGTACTTC
CSVEPGQKNIQYF
>TRBD2|TRBV5-1|TRBJ2-3|-
TGCGCCAGCAGCCGAATCGGGGGACTAGCGGACACAGATACGCAGTATTTT
CASSRIGGLADTDTQYF
>TRBD1|TRBV7-2|TRBJ1-2|once
TGTGCCAGCAGCTTAAGCTGGCAGGGGGCAGGGGGCTACACCTTC
CASSLSWQGAGGYTF
>-|TRBV7-2|TRBJ1-1|-
TGTGCCAGCAGCGGCCCGGCCCTTCGTGGAAAGACTGAAGCTTTCTTT
CASSGPALRGKTEAFF
>TRBD2|TRBV2|TRBJ2-7|-
TGTGCCAGCAGACTAGCGGCATACTCCTACGAGCAGTACTTC
CASRLAAYSYEQYF